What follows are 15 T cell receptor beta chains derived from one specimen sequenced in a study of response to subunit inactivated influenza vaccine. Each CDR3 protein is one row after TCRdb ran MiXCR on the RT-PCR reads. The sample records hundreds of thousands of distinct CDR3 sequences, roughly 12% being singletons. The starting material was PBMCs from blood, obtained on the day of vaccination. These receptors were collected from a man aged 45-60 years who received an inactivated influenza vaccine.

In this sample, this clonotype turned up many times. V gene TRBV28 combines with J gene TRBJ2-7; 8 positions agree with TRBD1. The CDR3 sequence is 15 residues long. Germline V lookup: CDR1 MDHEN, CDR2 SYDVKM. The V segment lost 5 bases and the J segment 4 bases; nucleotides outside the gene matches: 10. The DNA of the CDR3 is TGTGCCAGCAGTCCACCGGACAGGGAGGTATACGAGCAGTACTTC. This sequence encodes CASSPPDREVYEQYF.

This CDR3 is CASSSGRSNQPQHF. The DNA for the CDR3 is TGTGCCAGCAGCTCGGGACGGAGCAATCAGCCCCAGCATTTT. J is TRBJ1-5 and V is TRBV2; D perhaps matches TRBD1 (5 bases). The germline gives CDR1 SNHLY, CDR2 FYNNEI. Trimming stripped 6 bases from V and 1 base from J, with 10 bases between. The CDR3 is 14 amino acids.

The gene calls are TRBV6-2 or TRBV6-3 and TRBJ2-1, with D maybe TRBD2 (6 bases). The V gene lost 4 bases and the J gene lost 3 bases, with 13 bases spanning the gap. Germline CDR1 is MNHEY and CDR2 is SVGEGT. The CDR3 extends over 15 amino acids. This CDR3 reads CASSSTGSYYNEQFF. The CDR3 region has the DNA TGTGCCAGCAGTTCTACCGGGAGTTACTACAATGAGCAGTTCTTC.

The CDR3 nucleotides are TGCGCCAGCAGCTTGCCTTTAGCGGAGGGGAATGAGCAGTTCTTC. Translation gives CASSLPLAEGNEQFF. This rearrangement joins TRBV5-1 to TRBJ2-1, with D maybe TRBD2 (6 bases). V was shortened by 1 base and J by 7 bases, with 15 bases between the two germline ends. From germline, CDR1 is SGHRS and CDR2 YFSETQ. The CDR3 contains 15 residues.

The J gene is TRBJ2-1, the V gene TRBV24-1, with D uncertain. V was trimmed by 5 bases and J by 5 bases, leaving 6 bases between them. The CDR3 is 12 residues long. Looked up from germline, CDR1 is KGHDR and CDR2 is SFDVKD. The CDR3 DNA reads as TGTGCCACCAGTGCCTGGGACAATGAGCAGTTCTTC. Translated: CATSAWDNEQFF.

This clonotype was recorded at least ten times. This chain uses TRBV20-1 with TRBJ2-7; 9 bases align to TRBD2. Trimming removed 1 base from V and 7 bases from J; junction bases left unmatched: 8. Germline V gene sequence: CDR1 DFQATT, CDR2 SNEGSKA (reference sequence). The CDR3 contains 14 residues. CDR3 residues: CSARAVAGDGEQYF. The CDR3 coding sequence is TGCAGTGCTAGAGCTGTAGCGGGAGACGGGGAGCAGTACTTC.

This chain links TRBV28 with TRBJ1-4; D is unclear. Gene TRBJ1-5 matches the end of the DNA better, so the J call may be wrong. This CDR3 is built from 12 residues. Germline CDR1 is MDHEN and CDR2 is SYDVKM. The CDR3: CASSLALSLQHF. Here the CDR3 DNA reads TGTGCCAGCAGTTTAGCTTTGAGCCTTCAGCATTTT.

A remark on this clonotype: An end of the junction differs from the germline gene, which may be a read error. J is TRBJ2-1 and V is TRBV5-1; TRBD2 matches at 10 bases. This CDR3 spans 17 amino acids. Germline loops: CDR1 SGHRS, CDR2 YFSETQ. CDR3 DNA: TGCGCCAGCAGCTTGGAAGCGGGAGGGCCTTCCTACAATGATCAGTTCTTC. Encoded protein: CASSLEAGGPSYNDQFF.

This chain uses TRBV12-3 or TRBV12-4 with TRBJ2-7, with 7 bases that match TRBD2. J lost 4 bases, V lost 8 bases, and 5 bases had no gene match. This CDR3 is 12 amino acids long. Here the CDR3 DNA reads TGTGCCAGCCCGGCGGGAGTGTACGAGCAGTACTTC. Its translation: CASPAGVYEQYF.

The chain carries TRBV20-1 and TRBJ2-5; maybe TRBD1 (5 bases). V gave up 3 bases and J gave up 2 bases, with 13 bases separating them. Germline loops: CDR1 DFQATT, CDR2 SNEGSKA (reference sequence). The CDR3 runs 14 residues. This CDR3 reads CSASPGPLQETQYF. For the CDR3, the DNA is TGCAGTGCTAGTCCAGGGCCCCTACAAGAGACCCAGTACTTC.

CDR3 in amino acids: CASSLTSLGGGAGETQYF. The CDR3 coding sequence is TGTGCCAGCAGCCTTACGAGTCTTGGCGGGGGGGCAGGAGAGACCCAGTACTTC. The V call is TRBV4-2, the J call TRBJ2-5; 9 bases are a match to TRBD2. J lost 4 bases, V lost 4 bases, and 16 bases had no gene match. The CDR3 sequence is 18 residues long. In germline, CDR1 is LGHNA, CDR2 YNFKEQ.

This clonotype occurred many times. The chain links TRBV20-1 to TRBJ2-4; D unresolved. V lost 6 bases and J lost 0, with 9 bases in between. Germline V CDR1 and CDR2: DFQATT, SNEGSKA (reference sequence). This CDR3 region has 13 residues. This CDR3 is CSAPAIAKNIQYF. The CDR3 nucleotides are TGCAGTGCCCCGGCGATAGCCAAAAACATTCAGTACTTC.

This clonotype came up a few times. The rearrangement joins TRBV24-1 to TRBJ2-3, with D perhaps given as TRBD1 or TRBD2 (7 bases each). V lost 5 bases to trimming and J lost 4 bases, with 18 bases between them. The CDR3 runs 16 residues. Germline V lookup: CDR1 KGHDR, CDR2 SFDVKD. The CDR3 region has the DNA TGTGCCACCAGTGTCCCTAGCGGAAGGGGGCCAGATACGCAGTATTTT. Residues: CATSVPSGRGPDTQYF.

The CDR3 loop is CASNPGTGGNYNEQFF. CDR3 DNA: TGCGCCAGCAACCCCGGGACAGGGGGCAACTACAATGAGCAGTTCTTC. This chain joins TRBV5-1 and TRBJ2-1, with 12 nucleotides matching TRBD1. This CDR3 has 16 amino acids. Germline trimming cut 6 bases from V and 3 bases from J; bases unmatched to any gene: 7. CDR1 is SGHRS, CDR2 YFSETQ, per germline.

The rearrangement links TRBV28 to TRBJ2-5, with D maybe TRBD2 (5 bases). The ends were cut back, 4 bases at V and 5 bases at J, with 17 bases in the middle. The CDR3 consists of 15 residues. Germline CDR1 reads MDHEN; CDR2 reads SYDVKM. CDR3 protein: CASSSREPNGETQYF. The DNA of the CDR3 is TGTGCCAGCAGTTCTCGGGAACCCAACGGTGAGACCCAGTACTTC.